These T cell receptor beta chains were read from a single sample in a study of patients and donors after allogeneic stem cell transplantation. TCRdb processed the RT-PCR reads anew with MiXCR; each CDR3 protein has one entry. This sample has about a million distinct CDR3 sequences; about 20% occur once, and the top ten carry 6%. Material: blood, either unsorted or a sorted T cell fraction (not recorded which). The receptors shown here come from a human donor who was either an allogeneic HSCT recipient or a stem cell or donor lymphocyte infusion donor (not recorded which). It is not recorded whose cells these are; they may come from a transplant donor. Both conserved end residues are part of each CDR3. The D gene is left open where the match is weak. For some rows the clone size is stated as once, few or many, or as a class when expanded; others skip it.

>TRBV25-1|NA|14|TRBJ1-2|NA
CASSEFGRRDGYTF
TGTGCCAGCAGTGAATTTGGGAGACGGGATGGCTACACCTTC
>TRBV6-5|few|16|TRBJ2-1|TRBD1
CASSYYTGGFYNEQFF
TGTGCCAGCAGTTACTATACAGGGGGTTTCTACAATGAGCAGTTCTTC
>TRBV10-3|few|13|TRBJ2-3|TRBD2
CAIGLASTDTQYF
TGTGCCATAGGACTAGCGAGCACAGATACGCAGTATTTT
>TRBV7-9|many|11|TRBJ2-3|NA
CASTLTDTQYF
TGTGCCAGCACCCTCACAGATACGCAGTATTTT
>TRBV24-1|NA|16|TRBJ2-3|NA
CATSDIIGGSTDTQYF
TGTGCCACCAGTGATATTATCGGGGGTAGCACAGATACGCAGTATTTT
>TRBV20-1|NA|14|TRBJ1-4|NA
CSAREGGLGEKLFF
TGCAGTGCTAGAGAAGGGGGGTTGGGTGAAAAACTGTTTTTT
>TRBV7-9|NA|16|TRBJ1-2|TRBD1
CASKGDRGPANYGYTF
TGTGCCAGCAAGGGGGACAGGGGGCCTGCGAACTATGGCTACACCTTC
>TRBV25-1|NA|15|TRBJ2-5|NA
CASSALIQGGETQYF
TGTGCCAGCAGTGCCCTTATACAGGGGGGGGAGACCCAGTACTTC
>TRBV7-9|many|14|TRBJ1-1|NA
CASSFQNLNTEAFF
TGTGCCAGCAGCTTTCAGAATCTGAACACTGAAGCTTTCTTT
>TRBV3-1|NA|16|TRBJ1-2|NA
CASSSHPPGDSNGYTF
TGTGCCAGCAGCTCACATCCCCCAGGGGACTCGAACGGCTACACCTTC
>TRBV5-6|NA|13|TRBJ2-7|NA
CASSLEDVYEQYF
TGTGCCAGCAGCTTGGAGGATGTCTACGAGCAGTACTTC
>TRBV20-1|few|14|TRBJ2-7|NA
CSARLPSRAGEQYF
TGCAGTGCTAGACTCCCCTCAAGGGCAGGAGAGCAGTACTTC
>TRBV9|NA|15|TRBJ1-5|TRBD1
CASSATGQIYQPQHF
TGTGCCAGCAGCGCCACGGGACAGATATATCAGCCCCAGCATTTT
>TRBV20-1|NA|14|TRBJ2-7|TRBD1
CSAREGEGGHEQYF
TGCAGTGCTAGAGAAGGTGAAGGGGGCCACGAGCAGTACTTC
>TRBV29-1|few|13|TRBJ2-3|NA
CSVGQGTADTQYF
TGCAGCGTTGGGCAGGGTACCGCAGATACGCAGTATTTT
>TRBV5-1|NA|16|TRBJ2-1|TRBD1
CASSNDGQGVIGEQFF
TGCGCCAGCAGCAATGACGGACAGGGGGTTATTGGTGAGCAGTTCTTC
>TRBV10-3|many|11|TRBJ2-1|NA
CAIGRDDEQFF
TGTGCCATCGGCCGCGACGATGAGCAGTTCTTC